The subject of this entry is one T cell receptor (beta chain). Its cognate antigen is unknown. V was shortened by 1 base and J by 4 bases, with 6 bases between the two germline ends. Germline-derived CDR1 and CDR2 are MNHEY and SMNVEV (reference sequence). The CDR3 totals 13 residues. Only in-frame clones appear in the TCRdb table, and some are missing; sequencing was by immunoSEQ multiplex PCR. This repertoire shows 55,000 to 90,000 clones, approximately 80% found once; its top ten account for 1.1%. This sample stems from a study of OX40 agonist ivuxolimab in advanced cancers. The study's findings and limits: Circulating CD4+ and CD8+ T cells showed clonal expansion by week 6 at 0.1 to 3.0 mg/kg.

J is TRBJ2-3 and V is TRBV27; no clear D gene. This TCR was sampled from an adult with an advanced solid tumor such as melanoma, head and neck, liver or kidney cancer. This sample comprised CD4+ or CD8+ T cells sorted from blood, obtained in a trial of the OX40 agonist ivuxolimab. Written as DNA, the CDR3 is TGTGCCAGCAGTTTATTCACAGCAGATACGCAGTATTTT. Its protein is CASSLFTADTQYF.